The 5 T cell receptor beta chains given below trace back to one sample, sequenced in a study of CDR3 diversity in severe acne. From the PCR reads, TCRdb called clonotypes with MiXCR, one entry per CDR3 protein. The sample has around 91,000 distinct CDR3 sequences, 45% to 55% seen once. The sequenced sample was blood. These receptors were collected from a male donor in good health, without acne.

This chain joins TRBV7-3 and TRBJ2-3, with D maybe TRBD2 (6 bases). This CDR3 comprises 14 residues. Germline V gives CDR1 SGHTA, CDR2 FQGTGA. V gave up 5 bases and J gave up 6 bases, with 15 bases separating them. CDR3 nucleotides: TGTGCCAGCAGCAAACGGACTACCCCGGATACGCAGTATTTT. It specifies CASSKRTTPDTQYF.

J is TRBJ2-7 and V is TRBV19; TRBD2 is a possible D gene (6 bases). CDR3 length: 15 amino acids. The germline V gene has CDR1 LNHDA and CDR2 SQIVND (reference sequence). V shed 1 base and J shed 2 bases, with 12 bases lying between them. CDR3 amino acids: CASSIVPGEAYEQYF. The CDR3 DNA reads TGTGCCAGTAGTATAGTTCCGGGAGAAGCCTACGAGCAGTACTTC.

This sequence joins TRBV29-1 and TRBJ1-1; 9 bases are a match to TRBD1. Germline lookup yields CDR1 SQVTM and CDR2 ANQGSEA. V lost 6 bases, J lost 4 bases, and 6 bases stayed unmatched. The CDR3 length is 13 residues. The CDR3 loop is CSVGGQGTTEAFF. DNA for the CDR3: TGCAGCGTAGGGGGACAGGGAACCACTGAAGCTTTCTTT.

This clonotype was seen many times. This chain uses TRBV19 with TRBJ1-1; TRBD1 might be the D (6 bases). This CDR3 is 15 amino acids long. Trimming took off 6 bases at V and 7 bases at J, with 21 bases between the two ends. From germline, CDR1 is LNHDA and CDR2 SQIVND (reference sequence). The CDR3 reads CASRRSGAVSSEAFF. The DNA of the CDR3 is TGTGCCAGTAGACGATCGGGGGCCGTTAGCAGTGAAGCTTTCTTT.

The V call is TRBV10-2, the J call TRBJ2-1; a weak D match, TRBD2 (5 bases). V lost 4 bases, J lost 1 base, and 14 bases lay in between. CDR3 length equals 16 residues. Looked up from germline, CDR1 is WSHSY and CDR2 is SAAADI. CDR3 in amino acids: CASSAGSGWSYNEQFF. The CDR3 DNA reads as TGCGCCAGCAGTGCTGGTTCGGGATGGTCCTACAATGAGCAGTTCTTC.